The rows below give T cell receptor beta chains drawn from one sample of a study of T cell repertoires in cytomegalovirus infection. TCRdb fed the reads into MiXCR, producing one record per CDR3 protein. The sample holds about 200,000 distinct CDR3 sequences; nearly 9.5% are singletons and the top ten take approximately 4.6%. The specimen was PBMCs. All receptors derive from a human donor in good health (CMV status not recorded). Some clones in this sample may be carry-over from other donors' samples. Both conserved end residues are part of each CDR3.

v_gene | CDR3aa
TRBV7-9 | CASSLGEYADTQYF
TRBV4-2 | CASSQDSTGVTDTQYF
TRBV28 | CASSLGGDLYYEQYF
TRBV20-1 | CSARDSGRESRGYTF
TRBV29-1 | CSVEATGQVQETQYF
TRBV5-1 | CASSLEIGIEQYF
TRBV28 | CASSPPAGAETQYF
TRBV12-3/TRBV12-4 | CASSLRGLSPLHF
TRBV7-8 | CASSLVTGAFNQPQHF
TRBV12-3/TRBV12-4 | CASSISGANTGELFF
TRBV6-1 | CASAERANYGYTF
TRBV7-9 | CASSEYRGPTEAFF
TRBV7-2 | CASSLATDSFAEAFF
TRBV6-2/TRBV6-3 | CASSSSNWDTQYF
TRBV6-2/TRBV6-3 | CASRPGLALYNEQFF
TRBV5-5 | CASSWGTGRKTQYF
TRBV19 | CASTSGSGNEQFF
TRBV6-2/TRBV6-3 | CASSHRQTRLAGGYEQYF
TRBV10-3 | CASRLAGGGADTKYF
TRBV7-6 | CASSLFAAGGSTDTQYF
TRBV7-2 | CASSFRRYEQYF
TRBV12-3/TRBV12-4 | CASSLIAGGNTGELFF
TRBV25-1 | CASSEEGGAQETQYF
TRBV5-4 | CASSLVGTALSEQFF
TRBV20-1 | CSARVKTGPGYTF
TRBV7-3 | CASSTLQGAEYNEQFF
TRBV7-2 | CASSLNGGAEAFF